These 4 T cell receptor beta chains originate from one sample sequenced in a study of cytomegalovirus exposure and HLA in healthy donors. The PCR was carried out with 60 Vbeta primers and 13 Jbeta primers. Here immunoSEQ multiplex PCR was the method, and the copy in TCRdb shows in-frame clones only, minus some. Here the sample spans some 100,000 clones, roughly 70% being singletons. Specimen: PBMCs. The source of these receptors is a woman between 18 and 29 years old in good health and CMV-seropositive.

The chain recombines TRBV6-5 with TRBJ2-3; 8 nucleotides match TRBD2. This CDR3 contains 15 residues. V lost 2 bases to trimming and J lost 2 bases; unmatched junction nucleotides: 3. CDR1 is MNHEY and CDR2 is SVGAGI in the germline V gene. The CDR3 is CASSYGGGTTDTQYF. The CDR3 DNA reads TGTGCCAGCAGTTACGGCGGGGGGACCACAGATACGCAGTATTTT.

The chain carries TRBV7-2 and TRBJ1-1, with D unclear. V shed 3 bases and J shed 3 bases, with 8 bases lying between them. Per the germline V gene, CDR1 is SGHTA and CDR2 is FQGNSA. The CDR3 runs to 13 residues. The CDR3: CASSLLRDTEAFF. CDR3 DNA: TGTGCCAGCAGCTTGTTACGAGACACTGAAGCTTTCTTT.

The chain has TRBV4-1 and TRBJ2-1, with 8 bases identical to TRBD2. Losses at the gene ends were 6 bases for V and 5 bases for J; bases not matched to a gene: 18. Germline values: CDR1 MGHRA, CDR2 YSYEKL. The CDR3 length is 18 residues. CDR3 sequence reads: CASRRLPGKREPNNEQFF. The CDR3 bases are TGCGCCAGCAGGCGACTCCCGGGGAAGCGGGAGCCCAACAATGAGCAGTTCTTC.

The J gene is TRBJ2-5, the V gene TRBV12-5; TRBD1 is a possible D gene (5 bases). Germline loops: CDR1 LGHNT, CDR2 FRNRAP. Trimming took off 5 bases at V and 5 bases at J, with 9 bases between the two ends. The CDR3 is made up of 12 amino acids. CDR3 coding DNA: TGTGCTAGTGGTAGTAAGGGGGAGACCCAGTACTTC. Its translation: CASGSKGETQYF.